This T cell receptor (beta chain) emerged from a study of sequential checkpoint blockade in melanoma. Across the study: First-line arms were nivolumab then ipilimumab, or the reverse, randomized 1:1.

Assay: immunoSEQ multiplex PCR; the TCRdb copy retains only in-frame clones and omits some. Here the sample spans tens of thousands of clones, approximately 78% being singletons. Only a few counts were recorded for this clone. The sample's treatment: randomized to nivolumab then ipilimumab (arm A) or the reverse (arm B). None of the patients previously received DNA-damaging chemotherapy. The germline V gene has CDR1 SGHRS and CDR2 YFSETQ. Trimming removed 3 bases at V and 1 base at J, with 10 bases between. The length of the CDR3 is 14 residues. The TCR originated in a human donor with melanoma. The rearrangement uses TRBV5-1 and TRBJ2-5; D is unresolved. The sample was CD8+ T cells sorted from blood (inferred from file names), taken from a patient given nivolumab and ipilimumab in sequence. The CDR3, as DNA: TGCGCCAGCAGCTACCACGGTTCCCAAGAGACCCAGTACTTC. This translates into CASSYHGSQETQYF. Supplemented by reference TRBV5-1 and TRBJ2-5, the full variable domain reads KAGVTQTPRYLIKTRGQQVTLSCSPISGHRSVSWYQQTPGQGLQFLFEYFSETQRNKGNFPGRFSGRQFSNSRSEMNVSTLELGDSALYLCASSYHGSQETQYFGPGTRLLVL.